Below, 26 T cell receptor beta chains from the same sample are listed, as sequenced in a study of blood T cell repertoires in COVID-19. Produced via immunoSEQ multiplex PCR; TCRdb's table is partial and in-frame only. Of 120,000 or so clones in the sample, almost 80% are singletons; the top ten hold around a quarter. The material sequenced was peripheral blood. The receptors originated from a human donor in a cohort sampled during active COVID-19.

The rearrangement joins TRBV19 to TRBJ2-1, with D possibly TRBD2 on 5 matching bases. CDR3 length: 12 residues. Germline CDR1 reads LNHDA; CDR2 reads SQIVND (reference sequence). Trimming pared 3 bases from V and 15 bases from J, leaving 15 bases between. This CDR3 is CASSINSVYLFF. The CDR3 nucleotides are TGTGCCAGTAGTATTAATAGCGTATATCTGTTCTTC.

The chain recombines TRBV6-6 with TRBJ2-5; 7 positions match TRBD1. The V and J ends lost 2 bases and 2 bases, in that order; junction bases with no gene match: 5. The germline CDR1 and CDR2 sequences are MNHNY and SVGAGI (reference sequence). The CDR3 is made up of 15 amino acids. CDR3 nucleotides: TGTGCCAGCAGTTACAATCCAGGGGGTCAAGAGACCCAGTACTTC. Protein sequence: CASSYNPGGQETQYF.

J is TRBJ1-1 and V is TRBV19, with D maybe TRBD1 (6 bases). This CDR3 region has 16 residues. From germline, CDR1 is LNHDA and CDR2 SQIVND (reference sequence). V shed 1 base and J shed 2 bases, with 14 bases lying between them. The CDR3 protein is CASSIATDRHNTEAFF. The CDR3 DNA reads as TGTGCCAGTAGTATAGCGACGGACAGACATAACACTGAAGCTTTCTTT.

This chain uses TRBV28 with TRBJ1-2, with D maybe TRBD1 (5 bases). Germline CDR1 is MDHEN and CDR2 is SYDVKM. This CDR3 has 13 residues. V dropped 3 bases and J dropped 3 bases, with 8 bases sitting between them. Here the CDR3 reads CASSLEGDYGYTF. DNA for the CDR3: TGTGCCAGCAGTTTGGAAGGGGACTATGGCTACACCTTC.

V usage is TRBV29-1 and J usage is TRBJ1-2; weak D call: TRBD1 (5 bases). V was cut by 5 bases and J by 2 bases, with 15 bases left in between. The CDR3 is 14 residues long. CDR1 and CDR2 from the germline V gene are SQVTM and ANQGSEA. Written as DNA, the CDR3 is TGCAGCGTTTCCCGGGACTACCAAAACTATGGCTACACCTTC. It specifies CSVSRDYQNYGYTF.

The V gene is TRBV6-2 or TRBV6-3, the J gene TRBJ2-7; 7 nucleotides match TRBD2. There are 16 residues in the CDR3. The junction had 10 bases not matched to a gene; V was cut back by 4 bases and J by 1 base. The germline V gene encodes CDR1 MNHEY and CDR2 SVGEGT. Written as DNA, the CDR3 is TGTGCCAGCAGTTCGAGATGGCTAGCGGCTTCCTACGAGCAGTACTTC. Translated, it gives CASSSRWLAASYEQYF.

This chain uses TRBV7-9 with TRBJ2-7; D possibly corresponds to TRBD1 (5 bases). Trimming took 1 base from V and 5 from J, leaving 12 bases between them. Germline CDR1 SEHNR, CDR2 FQNEAQ (reference sequence). CDR3 size: 14 residues. The CDR3 DNA reads as TGTGCCAGCAGCTTAGTGACCCTAGGGGACGAGCAGTACTTC. Translating it yields CASSLVTLGDEQYF.

The chain links TRBV19 to TRBJ1-5; 7 positions match TRBD1. The CDR3 loop spans 21 amino acids. The ends lost 2 bases at V and 0 bases at J; junction bases unmatched: 19. The germline CDR1 and CDR2 sequences are LNHDA and SQIVND (reference sequence). CDR3 residues: CASSIPGTEGSPRHSNQPQHF. The CDR3 DNA sequence: TGTGCCAGTAGTATACCCGGGACAGAAGGTTCCCCCAGACATAGCAATCAGCCCCAGCATTTT.

There are many counts of this clone. The chain recombines TRBV7-3 with TRBJ2-7, with 7 positions matching TRBD2. Losses at the gene ends were 3 bases for V and 3 bases for J; bases not matched to a gene: 8. This CDR3 spans 15 amino acids. The V gene's germline CDR1 is SGHTA and CDR2 FQGTGA. In DNA form, the CDR3 reads TGTGCCAGCAGCTTCCTTGGGGGAGGGCTCTACGAGCAGTACTTC. Residues: CASSFLGGGLYEQYF.

V and J are TRBV28 and TRBJ2-7, with D tentatively TRBD1 (6 bases). Germline CDR1 is MDHEN and CDR2 is SYDVKM. The V gene lost 6 bases and the J gene lost 5 bases, with 17 bases spanning the gap. CDR3 length equals 14 residues. The CDR3 sequence: CASRSSRGDDEQYF. CDR3 DNA sequence: TGTGCCAGCAGAAGCAGCAGGGGAGACGACGAGCAGTACTTC.

The sample holds one count of this clone. The chain carries TRBV18 and TRBJ2-7; D call uncertain. V was cut by 3 bases and J by 7 bases, with 28 bases left in between. The length of the CDR3 is 18 residues. The germline V gene has CDR1 KGHSH and CDR2 LQKENI. DNA of the CDR3: TGTGCCAGCTCACCTCTGCCCCTCGGATCCGGCGGCAGTAAGGAGCAGTACTTC. Encoded protein: CASSPLPLGSGGSKEQYF.

CDR3 amino acids: CASSLRQKGYGYTF. The CDR3 region has the DNA TGTGCCAGTAGTTTACGACAGAAGGGCTATGGCTACACCTTC. The chain carries TRBV19 and TRBJ1-2; maybe TRBD1 (5 bases). V lost 5 bases and J lost 4, with 14 bases in between. Germline V lookup: CDR1 LNHDA, CDR2 SQIVND (reference sequence). This CDR3 contains 14 residues.

The J gene is TRBJ1-1, the V gene TRBV3-1 (or the pseudogene TRBV3-2); D gene uncertain. Trimming stripped 5 bases from V and 2 bases from J, with 15 bases between. Per the germline V gene, CDR1 is LGHDT and CDR2 is YNNKEL (reference sequence). The CDR3 runs to 15 residues. The CDR3 reads CASSKRDWGNTEAFF. As DNA, the CDR3 is TGTGCCAGCAGCAAGAGGGATTGGGGTAACACTGAAGCTTTCTTT.

This chain uses TRBV2 with TRBJ2-3; D gene uncertain. The CDR3 sequence is 16 residues long. Per the germline V gene, CDR1 is SNHLY and CDR2 is FYNNEI. With 6 bases removed from V and 6 bases from J, the gap between germline ends came to 22 bases. The CDR3 DNA is TGTGCCAGCAGAAAGATGCGGTACGGATCCCTCGATACGCAGTATTTT. This encodes CASRKMRYGSLDTQYF.

This clone was seen a few times. The rearrangement joins TRBV10-3 to TRBJ2-7; 12 nucleotides agree with TRBD2. Germline V gene data show CDR1 as ENHRY and CDR2 as SYGVKD. After removal of 3 bases from V and 8 bases from J, the junction contained 11 bases not matched to a gene. There are 16 residues in the CDR3. The CDR3 loop reads CAISDPRRLAGVKQYF. CDR3 nucleotide sequence: TGTGCCATCAGTGACCCCCGGAGACTAGCGGGAGTTAAGCAGTACTTC.

This chain connects TRBV4-1 to TRBJ2-2, with D possibly TRBD1 on 6 matching bases. This CDR3 comprises 15 residues. Between the trimmed V and J ends, which lost 3 bases and 5 bases, there was a span of 13 bases. Germline CDR1 reads MGHRA; CDR2 reads YSYEKL. The CDR3 sequence is CASSQAGARTGELFF. In DNA form, the CDR3 reads TGCGCCAGCAGCCAGGCAGGGGCACGAACCGGGGAGCTGTTTTTT.

The CDR3 nucleotides are TGTGCCAGCTCACCACTTGTCAATACAGGTTCGTTCTCCTACGAGCAGTACTTC. This codes for CASSPLVNTGSFSYEQYF. The rearrangement links TRBV18 to TRBJ2-7; possible D gene TRBD1, 5 bases. Per germline, CDR1 KGHSH and CDR2 LQKENI. The CDR3 is made up of 18 amino acids. Trimming shortened V by 1 base and J by 0 bases, and 19 bases separated the two germline ends.

The CDR3 DNA follows: TGTGCCAGCAGTCCCCGGACAGGGAGGTACGGCTACACCTTC. Encoded protein: CASSPRTGRYGYTF. The V and J genes are TRBV2 and TRBJ1-2; TRBD1 matches 8 bases. The CDR3 runs 14 residues. CDR1 is SNHLY, CDR2 FYNNEI, per germline. V shed 5 bases, J shed 8 bases, and the junction held 10 bases outside the gene matches.

The chain couples TRBV5-4 to TRBJ2-3; D perhaps matches TRBD2 (6 bases). The germline V and J ends were trimmed by 4 bases and 2 bases, with 11 bases remaining between them. Germline-derived CDR1 and CDR2 are SGHNT and YYREEE (reference sequence). The CDR3 runs to 14 residues. CDR3 sequence: CASSRDSNTDTQYF. CDR3 coding DNA: TGTGCCAGCAGCCGGGACTCCAACACAGATACGCAGTATTTT.

This chain links TRBV4-3 with TRBJ2-3, with a weak D call TRBD2 (5 bases). CDR1 and CDR2 from the germline V gene are LGHNA and YSLEER. The CDR3 runs 14 residues. V was clipped by 0 bases and J by 5 bases, with 9 bases between them. CDR3 region: CASSQDGRGDTQYF. As DNA, the CDR3 is TGCGCCAGCAGCCAAGATGGGAGAGGAGATACGCAGTATTTT.

V usage is TRBV19 and J usage is TRBJ2-5, with D possibly being TRBD2 (5 bases). V was clipped by 5 bases and J by 5 bases, with 15 bases between them. CDR1 and CDR2 from the germline V gene are LNHDA and SQIVND (reference sequence). The CDR3 spans 14 residues. The DNA of the CDR3 is TGTGCCAGTAGTTCGACCGGGCGAGGGGAGACCCAGTACTTC. Amino acids: CASSSTGRGETQYF.

This clone was seen just once. The chain couples TRBV6-5 to TRBJ1-2, with TRBD1 as a possible D gene (6 bases). CDR3 size: 14 residues. Germline lookup yields CDR1 MNHEY and CDR2 SVGAGI. Trimming took 5 bases from V and 4 from J, leaving 14 bases between them. Here the CDR3 reads CASSPRGQLYGYTF. The CDR3 DNA reads as TGTGCCAGCAGTCCCCGGGGACAACTCTATGGCTACACCTTC.

The rearrangement uses TRBV28 and TRBJ2-7; the D gene is possibly TRBD2 (5 bases). The CDR3 length is 13 residues. Germline CDR1 is MDHEN and CDR2 is SYDVKM. Trimming cost V 8 bases and J 5 bases, with 16 bases left between them. The CDR3 is CASLSGAGDEQYF. In DNA, the CDR3 is TGTGCCAGCCTCTCAGGTGCCGGGGACGAGCAGTACTTC.

The genes are TRBV2 and TRBJ2-1; TRBD1 agrees at 9 bases. Losses at the gene ends were 6 bases for V and 4 bases for J; bases not matched to a gene: 13. This CDR3 comprises 17 residues. The germline CDR1 and CDR2 sequences are SNHLY and FYNNEI. CDR3 DNA sequence: TGTGCCAGCAGCGCCAAGGCTTTGGGACAGGGTTACAATGAGCAGTTCTTC. As protein: CASSAKALGQGYNEQFF. The full variable domain, its missing parts supplied by reference TRBV2 and TRBJ2-1, is EPEVTQTPSHQVTQMGQEVILRCVPISNHLYFYWYRQILGQKVEFLVSFYNNEISEKSEIFDDQFSVERPDGSNFTLKIRSTKLEDSAMYFCASSAKALGQGYNEQFFGPGTRLTVL.

V and J are TRBV9 and TRBJ2-1; the match to TRBD2 covers 11 bases. V lost 4 bases and J lost 4; bases outside the gene matches: 4. CDR1 SGDLS and CDR2 YYNGEE come from the germline V gene. CDR3 length: 15 amino acids. The CDR3 DNA follows: TGTGCCAGCAGCCCCCGACTAGCGGGATACAATGAGCAGTTCTTC. Amino acid sequence: CASSPRLAGYNEQFF.

This clone was found a few times. The chain couples TRBV5-1 to TRBJ1-1; TRBD1 matches 10 bases. This CDR3 spans 14 amino acids. Germline lookup yields CDR1 SGHRS and CDR2 YFSETQ. The ends lost 3 bases at V and 1 base at J; junction bases unmatched: 0. CDR3 in amino acids: CASSWDRGNTEAFF. The DNA of the CDR3 is TGCGCCAGCAGCTGGGACAGGGGGAACACTGAAGCTTTCTTT.